This entry is about one TCR beta chain. The assay was immunoSEQ multiplex PCR, and TCRdb's table has in-frame clones only and misses some. The table includes about 32,000 clones, around 88% detected once. This sample was taken from a study of chemoradiotherapy in HPV16-positive cancers. Study context: Two HPV16-positive patients' cells yielded candidate HPV-specific clones and common motifs.

J lost 2 bases, V lost 4 bases, and 3 bases had no gene match. This CDR3 region has 15 residues. The germline CDR1 and CDR2 sequences are SGHRS and YFSETQ. This TCR came from a human donor with HPV-associated anogenital cancer. The sequenced sample was blood, obtained from a patient who underwent chemoradiotherapy. This rearrangement joins TRBV5-1 to TRBJ1-1; 12 positions agree with TRBD1. CDR3 region: CASSRDRGLNTEAFF. The CDR3, as DNA: TGCGCCAGCAGCAGGGACAGGGGGCTAAACACTGAAGCTTTCTTT.